This TCR beta chain was found in a study of blood T cell repertoires in COVID-19. Study-wide background: Both acute and convalescent COVID-19 samples were obtained from the United States, Italy and Spain. In each case, the material was cDNA or gDNA derived from T cells, B-cell-depleted T cells, or PBMCs.

Per the original methods: Reference gene primers were amplified, and this amplification served to estimate nucleated cell counts. Using immunoSEQ multiplex PCR, the repertoire was profiled, and TCRdb retains in-frame clones only, with some absent. Clone size and the V and J calls come from that table; the DNA yielded D and trimming. Among some 200,000 clones listed, under 85% were seen once. Per germline, CDR1 SGHDN and CDR2 FVKESK. CDR3 length equals 14 residues. V was clipped by 6 bases and J by 9 bases, with 18 bases between them. V and J are TRBV14 and TRBJ2-1; D gene uncertain. The TCR comes from a woman aged 80 or over with acute or convalescent COVID-19. The sample comprised peripheral blood. The CDR3 region has the DNA TGTGCCAGCAGTCCCCCCGTAGGATCGGGTGAGCAGTTCTTC. Translating it yields CASSPPVGSGEQFF.